This TCR beta chain came from a study of T cell repertoires in cytomegalovirus infection. Study-level results: The ex vivo response was dominated by HLA-C-restricted CMV-specific TCR beta clonotypes. Individuals carrying CMV plus the relevant HLA were identified by cumulative frequency of public TCR beta families.

TCRdb called the reads again in MiXCR, with one record for every CDR3 protein. Of about 200,000 distinct CDR3 sequences listed, about a tenth were seen once; the top ten hold roughly 4.8%. This clonotype was seen more than once but under ten times. Its antigen is currently unknown. The germline V gene has CDR1 DFQATT and CDR2 SNEGSKA (reference sequence). The CDR3 length is 12 residues. V dropped 6 bases and J dropped 6 bases, with 14 bases sitting between them. The sequenced material came from PBMCs. The chain joins TRBV20-1 to TRBJ1-2, with a tentative D call TRBD1 (5 bases). The receptor was derived from a human donor in good health (CMV status not recorded). Some clones in this sample may be carry-over from other donors' samples. For the CDR3, the DNA is TGCAGTGCCGGGAGGGGCGGGGATGGCTACACCTTC. Encoded protein: CSAGRGGDGYTF.